The rows below give T cell receptor beta chains drawn from one sample of a study of T cell responses to AZD1222 COVID-19 vaccine. Generated by immunoSEQ multiplex PCR, the TCRdb table keeps only in-frame clones and is missing some. The sample contains around 140,000 clones, over 80% of which appear only once. Sequencing was performed on peripheral blood, taken 28 days after the second AZD1222 dose. These receptors were obtained from an adult who received the AZD1222 COVID-19 vaccine. The CDR3 runs from the conserved cysteine through the conserved F or W. The D gene is left open where the match is weak. Only some rows state a clone size, as once, few, many or a class for expanded clones.

TRBV10-3,.,TRBJ2-5,.,TGTGCCATCAGTGAGTCAGCAGGGCGGCAAGAGACCCAGTACTTC,CAISESAGRQETQYF
TRBV3-1/TRBV3-2,.,TRBJ2-7,.,TGTGCCAGCAGCCCGCCGTCTAAGCCCTCCTACGAGCAGTACTTC,CASSPPSKPSYEQYF
TRBV19,.,TRBJ1-4,TRBD1,TGTGCCAGTAGTATCGACCCGGGACAGCCGAGGGAACTGTTTTTT,CASSIDPGQPRELFF
TRBV29-1,.,TRBJ1-1,TRBD1,TGCAGCGTAGACAGGGAGGCTGAAGCTTTCTTT,CSVDREAEAFF
TRBV12-3/TRBV12-4,once,TRBJ1-2,.,TGTGCCAGCAGTTCGCCTGCTAGAGGGAACTACACCTTC,CASSSPARGNYTF
TRBV18,.,TRBJ2-6,TRBD1,TGTGCCAGCTCACCCCGGACAGGGGGCGCGGCGGGGGCCAACGTCCTGACTTTC,CASSPRTGGAAGANVLTF
TRBV5-4,.,TRBJ2-1,TRBD2,TGTGCCAGCAGCTTGGGACTAGCGGAGTCTCAGTTCTTC,CASSLGLAESQFF
TRBV10-2,.,TRBJ1-1,.,TGCGCCAGCAGTAGGGGTTTTGAGAACACTGAAGCTTTCTTT,CASSRGFENTEAFF
TRBV19,few,TRBJ2-2,TRBD1,TGTGCCAGTAGTAGAGACAGGGGGCTTACCGGGGAGCTGTTTTTT,CASSRDRGLTGELFF
TRBV4-2,.,TRBJ2-7,.,TGTGCCAGCAGCCAAGCGGGAGAGTACTCCTACGAGCAGTACTTC,CASSQAGEYSYEQYF
TRBV7-8,.,TRBJ1-5,.,TGTGCCAGCAGCCAGCGGGCCCAGGGGCGTCAGCCCCAGCATTTT,CASSQRAQGRQPQHF
TRBV7-9,.,TRBJ1-1,.,TGTGCCAGCAGCTTAACGGGGGGCGGCGGCACTGAAGCTTTCTTT,CASSLTGGGGTEAFF
TRBV18,.,TRBJ1-2,TRBD1,TGTGCCAGCTCACCTGGGACAGGCCGGCGGGGCTACACCTTC,CASSPGTGRRGYTF
TRBV30,.,TRBJ1-6,.,TGTGCCTGGAGATCACGGGAAGGCTCCCGGCCCTATAATTCACCCCTCCACTTT,CAWRSREGSRPYNSPLHF
TRBV18,.,TRBJ2-3,TRBD1,TGTGCCAGCTCACCGCAGGGGGCGGTGAGCACAGATACGCAGTATTTT,CASSPQGAVSTDTQYF
TRBV5-1,.,TRBJ2-3,TRBD1,TGCGCCAGCAGCTTGGGGACAGGGGCCACAGATACGCAGTATTTT,CASSLGTGATDTQYF
TRBV7-2,once,TRBJ1-5,.,TGTGCCAGCAGCTCCAGTGGCGTTAAGCCCCAGCATTTT,CASSSSGVKPQHF
TRBV24-1,.,TRBJ1-2,.,TGTGCCACCAGTTTGGGGGACTATGGCTACACCTTC,CATSLGDYGYTF
TRBV24-1,.,TRBJ2-5,TRBD1,TGTGCCACCAGTGATCCGGGACAGGGGGACGGAGAGACCCAGTACTTC,CATSDPGQGDGETQYF
TRBV11-3,once,TRBJ2-1,TRBD2,TGTGCCAGCAGCTCGACTAGCGGGAGTCGGGATGAGCAGTTCTTC,CASSSTSGSRDEQFF
TRBV13,once,TRBJ2-7,.,TGTGCCAGCAGCTTATTTGTGGGTGAAGACAGTTCCTACGAGCAGTACTTC,CASSLFVGEDSSYEQYF
TRBV18,.,TRBJ1-4,TRBD1,TGTGCCAGCTCACCTATCAAAGGGGGCAACGAAAAACTGTTTTTT,CASSPIKGGNEKLFF
TRBV6-2/TRBV6-3,.,TRBJ1-5,TRBD1,TGTGCCAGCAGTTTCCGGGACAGGGCTCCTCAGCCCCAGCATTTT,CASSFRDRAPQPQHF
TRBV30,.,TRBJ1-5,.,TGTGCCTGGAGTGTGGGCCCCCATAGCAATCAGCCCCAGCATTTT,CAWSVGPHSNQPQHF
TRBV7-9,.,TRBJ2-1,TRBD1,TGTGCCAGCAAGGGGACAGGGCCCTACAATGAGCAGTTCTTC,CASKGTGPYNEQFF
TRBV15,.,TRBJ2-7,TRBD1,TGTGCCACCAGCAGAGGACAGGGCTACTACGAGCAGTACTTC,CATSRGQGYYEQYF